This TCR beta chain appears in the sequencing data of a study of molecular identifiers for immune sequencing clone quantification. V lost 2 bases to trimming and J lost 3 bases, with 10 bases between them. CDR3 length equals 15 residues. CDR1 and CDR2 (germline): SGHVS, FQNEAQ. Concerning this clonotype: The antigen is unknown.

Overall study findings and caveats: Over 99% of CMV-specific effector molecules, but under 1% of naive ones, were in clones above 20 copies. Barcodes shared by identical TCR molecules could lead to underestimated sizes of highly expanded clones.

As CD8+CD4-CCR7+CD45RA+ cells, naive CD8 T cells were sorted. Both previously described methods and listed TCR primers were employed to make bulk TCR libraries. MiXCR, applied by TCRdb to the PCR reads, yields one record per CDR3 protein. The table includes some 680,000 distinct CDR3 sequences, less than 30% detected once. The sequence was collected from a human donor in good health. Some libraries in this study had Jurkat cell RNA spiked in. Sequencing used naive CD8+ T cells from blood, with Jurkat cell RNA spiked in. The subset here: FACS-sorted CD8+CD4-CCR7+CD45RA+ naive T cells. The chain couples TRBV7-8 to TRBJ1-4; the D is unclear. In DNA, the CDR3 is TGTGCCAGCAGCTTACCTCCTGGGGCTAATGAAAAACTGTTTTTT. It specifies CASSLPPGANEKLFF.